A single sample is the source of the 9 T cell receptor beta chains below, sequenced in a study of blood T cell repertoires in COVID-19. Measured with immunoSEQ multiplex PCR; TCRdb has only the in-frame clones, and not every one. The sample yields some 230,000 clones, 80% to 85% seen once. The source material was peripheral blood. These receptors all stem from a woman aged 25 to 39 who had recovered from COVID-19.

The V and J genes are TRBV28 and TRBJ2-5; 7 bases match TRBD2. The CDR3 runs 15 residues. Per germline, CDR1 MDHEN and CDR2 SYDVKM. The J segment lost 3 bases and the V segment lost 4 bases, leaving 8 bases of the junction unmatched. The CDR3 here is CASSSPWDYKETQYF. CDR3 in DNA: TGTGCCAGCAGTTCACCATGGGACTACAAAGAGACCCAGTACTTC.

V usage is TRBV12-5 and J usage is TRBJ2-3; tentative D call: TRBD1 (6 bases). Germline V gene data show CDR1 as LGHNT and CDR2 as FRNRAP. The CDR3 extends over 13 amino acids. V lost 6 bases to trimming and J lost 4 bases, with 11 bases between them. The CDR3, as DNA: TGTGCTAGTGGGACAGGAGGCCCAGATACGCAGTATTTT. It is translated as CASGTGGPDTQYF.

The chain is built from TRBV3-1 (or the pseudogene TRBV3-2) and TRBJ2-5, with 7 bases lining up with TRBD1. The CDR3 length is 14 residues. Unmatched junction bases numbered 9, after V lost 6 bases and J lost 5 bases. Germline CDR1 and CDR2: LGHDT and YNNKEL (reference sequence). In nucleotides, the CDR3 is TGTGCCAGCAGACCTACAGGGGTACGGGAGACCCAGTACTTC. Its protein product is CASRPTGVRETQYF.

V gene TRBV28 combines with J gene TRBJ1-1; D may be TRBD1 (6 bases). CDR1 and CDR2 (germline): MDHEN, SYDVKM. The CDR3 is made up of 15 amino acids. V lost 1 base and J 3 bases, leaving 12 bases between the germline ends. CDR3 loop: CASSLLGGGDTEAFF. The CDR3 DNA sequence: TGTGCCAGCAGTTTATTAGGGGGGGGTGACACTGAAGCTTTCTTT.

V is TRBV28 and J is TRBJ2-6; the D gene is possibly TRBD2 (6 bases). Germline CDR1 is MDHEN and CDR2 is SYDVKM. Deletions cut 10 bases from V and 0 bases from J, with 13 bases between. The CDR3 runs 15 residues. The DNA of the CDR3 is TGTGCCACCCTAGGGAGGCACTCTGGGGCCAACGTCCTGACTTTC. Its protein is CATLGRHSGANVLTF.

The chain has TRBV28 and TRBJ1-2; maybe TRBD1 (6 bases). Germline CDR1 and CDR2: MDHEN and SYDVKM. This CDR3 comprises 16 residues. Trimming shortened V by 2 bases and J by 4 bases, and 17 bases separated the two germline ends. CDR3 region: CASSLGGAGGSYGYTF. The CDR3 bases are TGTGCCAGCAGTTTAGGGGGCGCGGGTGGAAGCTATGGCTACACCTTC.

V usage is TRBV5-1 and J usage is TRBJ2-1; 13 positions agree with TRBD2. This CDR3 is built from 16 residues. V trimming: 4 bases; J trimming: 7 bases; junction bases outside the gene matches: 8. Germline loops: CDR1 SGHRS, CDR2 YFSETQ. For the CDR3, the DNA is TGCGCCAGCAGCCTCTTGGGACTAGCGGGAAGGAATGAGCAGTTCTTC. Translating it yields CASSLLGLAGRNEQFF.

The chain uses TRBV9 and TRBJ2-7; D remains unclear. Trimming took off 4 bases at V and 5 bases at J, with 19 bases between the two ends. From germline, CDR1 is SGDLS and CDR2 YYNGEE. The CDR3 covers 15 residues. CDR3: CASSPTADRFHEQYF. CDR3 sequence (DNA): TGTGCCAGCAGCCCGACGGCGGATCGCTTCCACGAGCAGTACTTC. Using reference TRBV9 and TRBJ2-7 for the parts outside the CDR3, the full variable domain is DSGVTQTPKHLITATGQRVTLRCSPRSGDLSVYWYQQSLDQGLQFLIQYYNGEERAKGNILERFSAQQFPDLHSELNLSSLELGDSALYFCASSPTADRFHEQYFGPGTRLTVT.

This clone was counted a single time. This sample includes further DNA sequences coding for the same CDR3. V gene TRBV7-3 combines with J gene TRBJ2-5, with D hard to call. Trimming stripped 2 bases from V and 2 bases from J, with 6 bases between. There are 13 residues in the CDR3. Germline V CDR1 and CDR2: SGHTA, FQGTGA. The CDR3 region is CASSLGLQETQYF. The CDR3 nucleotides are TGTGCCAGCAGCTTAGGGCTTCAAGAGACCCAGTACTTC.